The 10 T cell receptor beta chains given below trace back to one sample, sequenced in a study of monozygotic twins with inflammatory bowel disease. TCRdb reprocessed the 5' RACE reads; each CDR3 protein has one entry and no DNA is given. The sample data list fewer than 350,000 distinct CDR3 sequences. The source material was blood. The receptors originated from a human donor with ulcerative colitis or Crohn's disease, or a healthy co-twin of an affected twin (not recorded which).

The rearrangement links TRBV27 to TRBJ2-7; TCRdb indicates TRBD2, and absent DNA this call remains unverified. The CDR3 loop spans 15 amino acids. Per germline, CDR1 MNHEY and CDR2 SMNVEV (reference sequence). The CDR3 here is CASKLLAGVVREQYF.

CDR3 in amino acids: CSARVGAGWSEQFF. The chain has TRBV20-1 and TRBJ2-1; TCRdb reports TRBD1, a call that lacks DNA to check it against. The CDR3 spans 14 residues. The germline CDR1 and CDR2 sequences are DFQATT and SNEGSKA (reference sequence).

The chain's CDR3 is CASSLETVYNSPLHF. V usage is TRBV5-1 and J usage is TRBJ1-6. This CDR3 has 15 amino acids. Germline CDR1 is SGHRS and CDR2 is YFSETQ.

This sequence joins TRBV20-1 and TRBJ2-1. The CDR3 loop spans 14 amino acids. The germline V gene encodes CDR1 DFQATT and CDR2 SNEGSKA (reference sequence). The CDR3 sequence is CSGRSASSYNEQFF.

This rearrangement joins TRBV27 to TRBJ2-3; TCRdb selects TRBD2, and the lack of DNA leaves this call unchecked. CDR1 and CDR2 from the germline V gene are MNHEY and SMNVEV (reference sequence). This CDR3 spans 15 amino acids. CDR3 loop: CASDVSGGVLDTQYF.

The V call is TRBV19, the J call TRBJ1-3. The CDR3 loop spans 15 amino acids. Germline values: CDR1 LNHDA, CDR2 SQIVND (reference sequence). The chain's CDR3 is CASRREKTSGNTIYF.

This chain links TRBV24-1 with TRBJ2-2. The CDR3 covers 14 residues. Germline V gene data show CDR1 as KGHDR and CDR2 as SFDVKD. This CDR3 reads CATSDLGNTGELFF.

This sequence joins TRBV12-3 or TRBV12-4 and TRBJ1-1. This CDR3 comprises 14 residues. CDR3 region: CASNPTGRRAEAFF.

The chain has TRBV20-1 and TRBJ1-2; TCRdb gives TRBD1 as the D gene, but with no DNA this cannot be confirmed. Germline lookup yields CDR1 DFQATT and CDR2 SNEGSKA (reference sequence). This CDR3 is 14 amino acids long. The CDR3 loop reads CSAKRKGTGDGYTF.

The chain combines TRBV5-4 with TRBJ2-3; without DNA, the TCRdb call of TRBD1 cannot be checked. Germline loops: CDR1 SGHNT, CDR2 YYREEE (reference sequence). CDR3 length: 15 amino acids. CDR3 loop: CASSTGTFLPDTQYF.